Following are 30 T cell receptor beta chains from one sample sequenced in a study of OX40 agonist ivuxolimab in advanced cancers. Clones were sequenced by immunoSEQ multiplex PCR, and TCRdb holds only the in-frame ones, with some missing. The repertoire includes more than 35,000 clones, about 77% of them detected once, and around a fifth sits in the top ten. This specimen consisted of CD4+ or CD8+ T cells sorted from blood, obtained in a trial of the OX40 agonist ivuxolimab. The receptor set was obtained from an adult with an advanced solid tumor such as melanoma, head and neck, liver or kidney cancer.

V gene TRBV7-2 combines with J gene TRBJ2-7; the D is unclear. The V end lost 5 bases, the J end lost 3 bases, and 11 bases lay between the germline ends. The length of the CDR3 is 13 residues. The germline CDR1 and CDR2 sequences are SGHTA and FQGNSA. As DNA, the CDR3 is TGTGCCAGCAGCCCCTCCTTGAACTACGAGCAGTACTTC. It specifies CASSPSLNYEQYF. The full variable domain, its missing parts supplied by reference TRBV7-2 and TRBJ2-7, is GAGVSQSPSNKVTEKGKDVELRCDPISGHTALYWYRQSLGQGLEFLIYFQGNSAPDKSGLPSDRFSAERTGGSVSTLTIQRTQQEDSAVYLCASSPSLNYEQYFGPGTRLTVT.

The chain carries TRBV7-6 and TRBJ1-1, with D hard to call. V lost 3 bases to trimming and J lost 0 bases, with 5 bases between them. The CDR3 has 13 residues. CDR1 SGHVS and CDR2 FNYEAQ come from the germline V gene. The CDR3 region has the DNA TGTGCCAGCAGCTTGTGGGTGAACACTGAAGCTTTCTTT. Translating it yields CASSLWVNTEAFF.

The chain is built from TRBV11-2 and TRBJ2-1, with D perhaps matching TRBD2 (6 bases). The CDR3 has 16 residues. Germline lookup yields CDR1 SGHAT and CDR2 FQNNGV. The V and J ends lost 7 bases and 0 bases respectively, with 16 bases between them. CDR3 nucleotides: TGTGCCAGCAACCTGGGGCCCGGGAGCTCCTACAATGAGCAGTTCTTC. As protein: CASNLGPGSSYNEQFF. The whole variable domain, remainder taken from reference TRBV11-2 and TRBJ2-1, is EAGVAQSPRYKIIEKRQSVAFWCNPISGHATLYWYQQILGQGPKLLIQFQNNGVVDDSQLPKDRFSAERLKGVDSTLKIQPAKLEDSAVYLCASNLGPGSSYNEQFFGPGTRLTVL.

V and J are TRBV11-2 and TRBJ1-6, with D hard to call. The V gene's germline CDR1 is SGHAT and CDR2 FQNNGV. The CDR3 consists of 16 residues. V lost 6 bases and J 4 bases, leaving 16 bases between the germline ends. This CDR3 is CASSDSAVRYNSPLHF. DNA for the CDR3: TGTGCCAGCAGTGATTCTGCGGTGAGGTATAATTCACCCCTCCACTTT.

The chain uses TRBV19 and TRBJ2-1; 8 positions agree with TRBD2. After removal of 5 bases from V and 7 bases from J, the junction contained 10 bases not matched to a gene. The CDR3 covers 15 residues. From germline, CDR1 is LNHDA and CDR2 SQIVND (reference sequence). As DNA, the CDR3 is TGTGCCAGTAGTCCCTACTTTGCGGGAGGTAATGAGCAGTTCTTC. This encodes CASSPYFAGGNEQFF.

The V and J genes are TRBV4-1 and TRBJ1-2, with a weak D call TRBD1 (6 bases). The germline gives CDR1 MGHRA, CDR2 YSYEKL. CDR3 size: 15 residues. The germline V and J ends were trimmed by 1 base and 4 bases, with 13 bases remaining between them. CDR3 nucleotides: TGCGCCAGCAGCCAAGCCGTAGGGGGGCCCTATGGCTACACCTTC. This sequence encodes CASSQAVGGPYGYTF.

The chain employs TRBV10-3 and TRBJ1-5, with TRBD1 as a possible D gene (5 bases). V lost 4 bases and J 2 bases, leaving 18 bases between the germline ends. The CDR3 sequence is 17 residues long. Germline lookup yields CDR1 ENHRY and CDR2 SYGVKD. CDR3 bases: TGTGCCATCAGTGCCGGAAGGGTGGGGGAGGGCAATCAGCCCCAGCATTTT. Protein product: CAISAGRVGEGNQPQHF.

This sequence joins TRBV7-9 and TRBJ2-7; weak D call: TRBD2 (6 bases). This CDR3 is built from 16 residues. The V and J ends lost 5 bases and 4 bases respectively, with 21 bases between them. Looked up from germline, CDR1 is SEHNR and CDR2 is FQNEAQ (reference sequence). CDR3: CASSPLETAGTYEQYF. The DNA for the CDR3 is TGTGCCAGCAGCCCCCTGGAAACAGCCGGGACTTACGAGCAGTACTTC.

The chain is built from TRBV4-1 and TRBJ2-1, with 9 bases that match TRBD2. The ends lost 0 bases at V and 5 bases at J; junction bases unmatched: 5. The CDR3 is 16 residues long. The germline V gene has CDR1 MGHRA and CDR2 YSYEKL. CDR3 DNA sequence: TGCGCCAGCAGCCAAGAATCGCTAGCGGGAAACAATGAGCAGTTCTTC. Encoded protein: CASSQESLAGNNEQFF.

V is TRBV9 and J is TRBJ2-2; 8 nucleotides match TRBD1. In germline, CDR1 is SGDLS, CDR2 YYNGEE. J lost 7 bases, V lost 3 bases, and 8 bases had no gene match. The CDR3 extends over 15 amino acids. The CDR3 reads CASSGVGQGGGELFF. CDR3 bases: TGTGCCAGCAGCGGAGTCGGACAGGGCGGCGGGGAGCTGTTTTTT.

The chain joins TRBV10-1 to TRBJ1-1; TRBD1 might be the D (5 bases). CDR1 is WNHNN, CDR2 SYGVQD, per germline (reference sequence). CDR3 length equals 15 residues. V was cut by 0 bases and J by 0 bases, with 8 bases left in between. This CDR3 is CASSESVGLNTEAFF. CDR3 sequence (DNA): TGCGCCAGCAGTGAGTCGGTGGGGCTGAACACTGAAGCTTTCTTT.

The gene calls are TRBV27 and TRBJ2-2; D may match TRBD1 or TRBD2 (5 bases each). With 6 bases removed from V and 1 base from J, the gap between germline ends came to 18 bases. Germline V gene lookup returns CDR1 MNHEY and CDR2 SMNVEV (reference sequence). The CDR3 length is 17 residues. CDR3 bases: TGTGCCAGCAGCCCCGCGAGGGGTGACTTGAACACCGGGGAGCTGTTTTTT. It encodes CASSPARGDLNTGELFF.

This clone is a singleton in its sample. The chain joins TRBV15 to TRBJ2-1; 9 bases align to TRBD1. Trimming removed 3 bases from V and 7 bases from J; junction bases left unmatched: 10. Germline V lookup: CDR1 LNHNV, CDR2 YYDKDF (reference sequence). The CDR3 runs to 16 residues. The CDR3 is CATSRFRDRDLNEQFF. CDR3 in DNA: TGTGCCACCAGCAGGTTTCGGGACAGGGACCTAAATGAGCAGTTCTTC.

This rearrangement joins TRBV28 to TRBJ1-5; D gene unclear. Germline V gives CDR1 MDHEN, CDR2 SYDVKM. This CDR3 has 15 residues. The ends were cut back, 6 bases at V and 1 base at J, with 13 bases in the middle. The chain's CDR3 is CASSPGVASNQPQHF. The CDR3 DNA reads TGTGCCAGCAGCCCCGGCGTAGCGAGCAATCAGCCCCAGCATTTT.

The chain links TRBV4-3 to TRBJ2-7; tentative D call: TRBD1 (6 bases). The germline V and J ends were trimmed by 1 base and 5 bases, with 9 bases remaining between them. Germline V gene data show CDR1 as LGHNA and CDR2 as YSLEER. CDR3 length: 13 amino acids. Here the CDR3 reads CASSQGRGNEQYF. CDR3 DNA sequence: TGCGCCAGCAGCCAAGGCAGGGGCAACGAGCAGTACTTC.

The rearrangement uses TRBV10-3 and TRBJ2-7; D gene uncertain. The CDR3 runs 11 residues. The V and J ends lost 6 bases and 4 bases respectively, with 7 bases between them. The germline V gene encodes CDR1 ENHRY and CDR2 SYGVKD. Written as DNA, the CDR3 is TGTGCCATCAGGGACGGATACGAGCAGTACTTC. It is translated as CAIRDGYEQYF.

The DNA for the CDR3 is TGTGCCAGCAGCCCCGGGACAGCCTCCTACGAGCAGTACTTC. The encoded protein is CASSPGTASYEQYF. The chain is built from TRBV11-3 and TRBJ2-7; 7 bases agree with TRBD1. Per germline, CDR1 SGHNT and CDR2 YENEEA. Losses at the gene ends were 5 bases for V and 0 bases for J; bases not matched to a gene: 4. This CDR3 comprises 14 residues.

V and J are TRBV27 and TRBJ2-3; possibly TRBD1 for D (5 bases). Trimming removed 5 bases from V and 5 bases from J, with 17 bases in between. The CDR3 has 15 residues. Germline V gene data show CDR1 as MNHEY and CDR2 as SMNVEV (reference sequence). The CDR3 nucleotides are TGTGCCAGCAGTGTACAGGTGGTCGGAATAGATACGCAGTATTTT. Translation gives CASSVQVVGIDTQYF.

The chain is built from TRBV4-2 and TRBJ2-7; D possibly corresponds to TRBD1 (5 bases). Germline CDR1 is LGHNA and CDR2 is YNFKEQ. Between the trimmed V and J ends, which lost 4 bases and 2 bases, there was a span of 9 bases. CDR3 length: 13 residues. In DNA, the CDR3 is TGTGCCAGCAGCCTTGGGGCTACCTACGAGCAGTACTTC. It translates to CASSLGATYEQYF.

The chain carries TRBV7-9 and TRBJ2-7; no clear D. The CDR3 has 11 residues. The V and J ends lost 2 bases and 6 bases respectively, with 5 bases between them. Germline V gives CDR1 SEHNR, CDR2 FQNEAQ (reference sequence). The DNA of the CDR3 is TGTGCCAGCAGCTTACACTCCGAGCAGTACTTC. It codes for CASSLHSEQYF.

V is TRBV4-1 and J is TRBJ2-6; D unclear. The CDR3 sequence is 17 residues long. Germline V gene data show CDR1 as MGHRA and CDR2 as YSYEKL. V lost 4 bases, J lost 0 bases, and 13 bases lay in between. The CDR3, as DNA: TGCGCCAGCAGCCCCCGGTTGCCCCTCTCTGGGGCCAACGTCCTGACTTTC. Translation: CASSPRLPLSGANVLTF.

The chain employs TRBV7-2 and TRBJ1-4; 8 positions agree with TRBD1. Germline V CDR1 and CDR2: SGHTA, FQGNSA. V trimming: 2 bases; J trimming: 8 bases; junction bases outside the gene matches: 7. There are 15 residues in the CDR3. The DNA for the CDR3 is TGTGCCAGCAGCTTAAGGACAGGGATTAAAGAAAAACTGTTTTTT. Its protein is CASSLRTGIKEKLFF.

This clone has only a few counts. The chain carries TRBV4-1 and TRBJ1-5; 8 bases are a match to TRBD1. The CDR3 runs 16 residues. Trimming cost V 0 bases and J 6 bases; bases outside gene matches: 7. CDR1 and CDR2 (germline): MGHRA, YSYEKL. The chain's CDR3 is CASSQEWGQARQPQHF. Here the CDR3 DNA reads TGCGCCAGCAGCCAAGAGTGGGGACAGGCCCGTCAGCCCCAGCATTTT.

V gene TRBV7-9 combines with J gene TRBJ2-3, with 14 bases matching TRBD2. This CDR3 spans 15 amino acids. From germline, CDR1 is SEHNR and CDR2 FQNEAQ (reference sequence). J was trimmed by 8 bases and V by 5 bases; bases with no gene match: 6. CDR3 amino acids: CASSQTSGRGFTQYF. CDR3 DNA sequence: TGTGCCAGCAGCCAGACTAGCGGGAGGGGTTTTACGCAGTATTTT.

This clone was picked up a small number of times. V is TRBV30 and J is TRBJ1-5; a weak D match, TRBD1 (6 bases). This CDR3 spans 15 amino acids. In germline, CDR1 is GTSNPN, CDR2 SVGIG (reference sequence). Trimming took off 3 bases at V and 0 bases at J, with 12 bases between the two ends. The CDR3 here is CAWSEGTISNQPQHF. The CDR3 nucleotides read TGTGCCTGGAGCGAAGGGACAATTAGCAATCAGCCCCAGCATTTT.

CDR3 nucleotide sequence: TGTGCCAGCAGCCCCGCCGCTGACAGTCTGGTCTACAATGAGCAGTTCTTC. The encoded protein is CASSPAADSLVYNEQFF. The chain has TRBV27 and TRBJ2-1, with a possible D match to TRBD1 (5 bases). Germline-derived CDR1 and CDR2 are MNHEY and SMNVEV (reference sequence). V lost 6 bases and J lost 3, with 21 bases in between. CDR3 length equals 17 residues.

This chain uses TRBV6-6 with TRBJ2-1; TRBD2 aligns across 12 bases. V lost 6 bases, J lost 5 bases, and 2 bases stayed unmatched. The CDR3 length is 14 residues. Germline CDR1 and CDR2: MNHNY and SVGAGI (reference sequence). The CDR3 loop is CASRRLAGDNEQFF. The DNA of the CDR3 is TGTGCCAGCAGACGACTAGCGGGAGACAATGAGCAGTTCTTC.

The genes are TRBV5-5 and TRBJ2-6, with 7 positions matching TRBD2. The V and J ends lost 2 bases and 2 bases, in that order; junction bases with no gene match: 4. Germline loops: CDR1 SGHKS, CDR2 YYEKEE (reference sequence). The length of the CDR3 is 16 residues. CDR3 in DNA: TGTGCCAGCAGCTTTCAGCGGGACCCTGGGGCCAACGTCCTGACTTTC. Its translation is CASSFQRDPGANVLTF. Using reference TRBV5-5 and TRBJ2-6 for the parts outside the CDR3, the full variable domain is DAGVTQSPTHLIKTRGQQVTLRCSPISGHKSVSWYQQVLGQGPQFIFQYYEKEERGRGNFPDRFSARQFPNYSSELNVNALLLGDSALYLCASSFQRDPGANVLTFGAGSRLTVL.

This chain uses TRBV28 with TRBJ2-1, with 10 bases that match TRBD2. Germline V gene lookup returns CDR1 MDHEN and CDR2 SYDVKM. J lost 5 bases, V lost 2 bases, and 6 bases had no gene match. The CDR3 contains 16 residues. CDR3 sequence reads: CASSLGRLAGDNEQFF. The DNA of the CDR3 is TGTGCCAGCAGTTTAGGTAGGCTAGCGGGGGACAATGAGCAGTTCTTC.

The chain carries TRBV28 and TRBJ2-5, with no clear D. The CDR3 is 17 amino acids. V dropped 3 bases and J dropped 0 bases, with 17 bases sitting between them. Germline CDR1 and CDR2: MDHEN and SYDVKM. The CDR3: CASSLPPLPEYQETQYF. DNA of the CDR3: TGTGCCAGCAGTTTGCCCCCCTTGCCAGAGTACCAAGAGACCCAGTACTTC.